What follows describes a single T cell receptor (beta chain). As yet, its antigen is unknown. TCRdb's table, derived via immunoSEQ multiplex PCR, lists solely in-frame clones and lacks some. Of some 150,000 clones in the sample, around nine tenths were seen once. The entry originates in a study of T cell responses to AZD1222 COVID-19 vaccine. Findings and caveats of the study: CD4 TCRs linked to vaccination spanned spike, dominating at 160-218 and 743-854.

Sequences were derived from peripheral blood, sampled 28 days after the second AZD1222 dose. This TCR was recovered from an adult who received the AZD1222 COVID-19 vaccine.

The CDR3: CATEGGGEQYF. CDR3 bases: TGTGCCACCGAGGGGGGGGGCGAGCAGTACTTC. This chain uses TRBV5-4 with TRBJ2-7; the D gene is possibly TRBD2 (7 bases). Per germline, CDR1 SGHNT and CDR2 YYREEE (reference sequence). The CDR3 has 11 residues. Trimming shortened V by 9 bases and J by 6 bases, and 13 bases separated the two germline ends. The complete variable domain, with remaining parts taken from reference TRBV5-4 and TRBJ2-7, reads ETGVTQSPTHLIKTRGQQVTLRCSSQSGHNTVSWYQQALGQGPQFIFQYYREEENGRGNFPPRFSGLQFPNYSSELNVNALELDDSALYLCATEGGGEQYFGPGTRLTVT.